The present TCR beta chain was sequenced within a study of technical replicates of blood from several donors. Trimming cost V 5 bases and J 3 bases, with 13 bases left between them. This CDR3 is 14 amino acids long. Germline V gives CDR1 SGHTA, CDR2 FQGTGA. Data came from immunoSEQ multiplex PCR; TCRdb stores just in-frame clones and leaves some out. The sample records around 93,000 clones, over 90% being singletons. This receptor was taken from a human donor in good health. The chain is built from TRBV7-3 and TRBJ2-5, with D unclear. Sequencing used T cells isolated from PBMCs. The CDR3 DNA reads as TGTGCCAGCAGCCTACAGCCCACAGAAGAGACCCAGTACTTC. Protein: CASSLQPTEETQYF.